This TCR beta chain was captured by sequencing in a study of vaccination and CD4 T cells after COVID-19. Overall study context: Four females and six males made up the convalescents, with two Hispanic.

The CDR3 has 15 residues. Trimming cost V 0 bases and J 4 bases, with 12 bases left between them. The germline CDR1 and CDR2 sequences are MNHEY and SVGAGI. Positivity by PCR occurred from March to December 2020, a period that predated US Alpha, Beta and Delta variants. In TCRdb, the PCR reads were re-called with MiXCR into one record per CDR3 protein. The sample lists about 14,000 distinct CDR3 sequences, less than 70% seen once, with around 1.1% in the top ten. This clonotype was found once. J is TRBJ1-1 and V is TRBV6-5; D is ambiguous. The receptor was isolated from a human donor who had recovered from COVID-19. The specimen comprised CD4+ T cells from blood, sampled after SARS-CoV-2 vaccination. In nucleotides, the CDR3 is TGTGCCAGCAGTTACTCTCGGAGGGCGGGCACTGAAGCTTTCTTT. Protein product: CASSYSRRAGTEAFF.